The rows below give T cell receptor beta chains drawn from one sample of a study of T-cell memory formation after mild COVID-19. TCRdb analysed the 5' RACE reads with MiXCR anew, one entry per CDR3 protein. There are about 400,000 distinct CDR3 sequences in the sample; 20% to 25% occur only once, and roughly 13% lies in the top ten. The sample was PBMCs or a T cell subset sorted from them (not recorded which). These receptors were taken from an adult woman who had mild COVID-19 (a few samples of this study predate the infection). Cell type and time point are not known. Each CDR3 is given with its conserved first and last residue. A D gene is named only where the DNA matches it firmly. Size values are once, few and many counts, or a class for expanded clones, and some rows have none.

TGTGCCACCAGTGATTCTACAGGGGGAGCTGAAGCTTTCTTT | CATSDSTGGAEAFF | TRBD1 | few | TRBV24-1 | 14 | TRBJ1-1
TGTGCCAGCAGCTCCTCGGACGGACGGGAGACCCAGTACTTC | CASSSSDGRETQYF | . | few | TRBV7-9 | 14 | TRBJ2-5
TGTGCCACCAGCAGAGGGGAGGGAGCCGTCTACAATGAGCAGTTCTTC | CATSRGEGAVYNEQFF | TRBD2 | few | TRBV15 | 16 | TRBJ2-1
TGCAGTGCTAGGAGGCTAGCGGGGGGCCTCTTCTACGAGCAGTACTTC | CSARRLAGGLFYEQYF | TRBD2 | . | TRBV20-1 | 16 | TRBJ2-7
TGTGCCATCAGTGAGAGGGCAGGATTGAACACCGGGGAGCTGTTTTTT | CAISERAGLNTGELFF | . | few | TRBV10-3 | 16 | TRBJ2-2
TGTGCCAGCAGCTTAGCTGGGCACCGCCGTGGGACCCAGTACTTC | CASSLAGHRRGTQYF | . | . | TRBV13 | 15 | TRBJ2-5
TGTGCCTGGAGTATCACGGGAGGCGGTGAGCAGTTCTTC | CAWSITGGGEQFF | TRBD2 | few | TRBV30 | 13 | TRBJ2-1
TGCAGCGTTGAAGATCTAGGACAGGGGGCCGGCAAAGCTTTCTTT | CSVEDLGQGAGKAFF | TRBD1 | few | TRBV29-1 | 15 | TRBJ1-1
TGTGCCAGCAGTCCAAAAAACATTCAGTACTTC | CASSPKNIQYF | . | many | TRBV12-3/TRBV12-4 | 11 | TRBJ2-4
TGTGCCAGCAGTACTTTGGACGGGACAGGGTCGACCCCCGGGGAGCTGTTTTTT | CASSTLDGTGSTPGELFF | TRBD1 | . | TRBV27 | 18 | TRBJ2-2
TGTGCCAGCACGTGGGTCGATAATTCACCCCTCCACTTT | CASTWVDNSPLHF | . | . | TRBV6-6 | 13 | TRBJ1-6
TGTGCCAGCAGCTTAGAAGGCCGGGCCCTCACAGATACGCAGTATTTT | CASSLEGRALTDTQYF | . | few | TRBV11-2 | 16 | TRBJ2-3
TGTGCCACCAGCGCCGTGAGGGCAGCTGAGGAGACCCAGTACTTC | CATSAVRAAEETQYF | . | . | TRBV24-1 | 15 | TRBJ2-5
TGTGCCAGCACCCTTGGGGGGGGCCGGGCCTACGAGCAGTACTTC | CASTLGGGRAYEQYF | . | few | TRBV5-5 | 15 | TRBJ2-7
TGTGCCTGGAGTGCAATACTGGCCGGGGAGCTGTTTTTT | CAWSAILAGELFF | . | . | TRBV30 | 13 | TRBJ2-2
TGCGCCAGCAGCCAGGGGACGACTGGCTACACCTTC | CASSQGTTGYTF | . | few | TRBV4-3 | 12 | TRBJ1-2
TGTGCCAGCAGCCTCCGCATGGACTATGGCTACACCTTC | CASSLRMDYGYTF | . | . | TRBV7-8 | 13 | TRBJ1-2
TGTGCCAGCAGTTTTCTCGGCCTCACAGATACGCAGTATTTT | CASSFLGLTDTQYF | . | few | TRBV27 | 14 | TRBJ2-3
TGCGCCAGCAGGCTCAGGACAGGGGCGTCGACAGATACGCAGTATTTT | CASRLRTGASTDTQYF | TRBD1 | . | TRBV5-1 | 16 | TRBJ2-3
TGTGCCAGCTCACCAGGACAGAATTACAATGAGCAGTTCTTC | CASSPGQNYNEQFF | . | few | TRBV18 | 14 | TRBJ2-1
TGTGCCAGCAGGAAGGGACAGCAAGAGACCCAGTACTTC | CASRKGQQETQYF | TRBD1 | . | TRBV7-9 | 13 | TRBJ2-5
TGTGCCAGCAGCTTAGCGAGGCTAGCGGGAAGCACAGATACGCAGTATTTT | CASSLARLAGSTDTQYF | TRBD2 | . | TRBV7-9 | 17 | TRBJ2-3
TGTGCCAGCAGCTTGGACAGGGTTCACCCCTACAATGAGCAGTTCTTC | CASSLDRVHPYNEQFF | TRBD1 | few | TRBV7-9 | 16 | TRBJ2-1
TGTGCCAGCATAAAGTTGGGGCCCAACTACAATGAGCAGTTCTTC | CASIKLGPNYNEQFF | . | . | TRBV2 | 15 | TRBJ2-1